The source of this T cell receptor (beta chain) is a study of OX40 agonist ivuxolimab in advanced cancers. As for this clone: Its target is not known.

The study, taken as a whole, reports: Antigen targets of the expanded peripheral T cells went undetermined. In the 0.1 to 3.0 mg/kg range, CD4+ and CD8+ blood T cells had expanded clonally by week 6.

The length of the CDR3 is 16 residues. Germline V gives CDR1 MNHEY, CDR2 SVGAGI. Trimming pared 3 bases from V and 4 bases from J, leaving 19 bases between. TCRdb keeps only in-frame clones here, not all; method: immunoSEQ multiplex PCR. The data show tens of thousands of clones, about 90% seen once. The clonotype originates from an adult with an advanced solid tumor such as melanoma, head and neck, liver or kidney cancer. The source was CD4+ or CD8+ T cells sorted from blood, collected in a trial of the OX40 agonist ivuxolimab. The chain uses TRBV6-5 and TRBJ2-7; TRBD1 is a possible D gene (6 bases). CDR3 DNA sequence: TGTGCCAGCAGTTATTCGCAGTCCAGGGGCCTTTACGAGCAGTACTTC. Its translation is CASSYSQSRGLYEQYF.